The 31 T cell receptor beta chains given below trace back to one sample, sequenced in a study of regulatory T cells in long-lasting Graves disease. Time point in this sample: persistent/refractory GD, antithyroid drugs over 5 years with positive TRAb. Construction of the TCR library relied on RNA isolated from PBMCs. Building of the TCR beta libraries involved iRepertoire HTBI primers and Arm-PCR of CDR3 regions. TCRdb redid the calling of the multiplex PCR reads with MiXCR, one entry per CDR3 protein. The table records roughly 400,000 distinct CDR3 sequences, less than 25% of them present only once. Material: peripheral blood mononuclear cells (PBMCs), obtained when the disease was refractory, from a patient treated with antithyroid drugs. The receptors stem from a female donor with Graves disease.

This clonotype was counted at least ten times. At one boundary the junction diverges from the germline segment, which might be a read error. J is TRBJ1-2 and V is TRBV7-2; D is unresolved. From germline, CDR1 is SGHTA and CDR2 FQGNSA. The CDR3 runs 14 residues. CDR3 sequence (DNA): TGTGCCAGCAGTTTAGATGGGATTAACTATGGCTACACCTTC. Translation gives CASSLDGINYGYTF. Drawing the rest from reference TRBV7-2 and TRBJ1-2, the complete variable domain is GAGVSQSPSNKVTEKGKDVELRCDPISGHTALYWYRQSLGQGLEFLIYFQGNSAPDKSGLPSDRFSAERTGGSVSTLTIQRTQQEDSAVYLCASSLDGINYGYTFGSGTRLTVV.

To note about this clonotype: Being one base from a much bigger clone, this may be a read error. The V and J genes are TRBV28 and TRBJ1-5; no definite D call. CDR1 MDHEN and CDR2 SYDVKM come from the germline V gene. This CDR3 comprises 15 residues. Trimming took off 6 bases at V and 6 bases at J, with 18 bases between the two ends. In DNA form, the CDR3 reads TGTGCCAGCAGCCGACCGGGGAGCGGAGGTCAGCCCCAGCATTTT. It codes for CASSRPGSGGQPQHF.

The genes are TRBV7-9 and TRBJ2-5, with D uncertain. The CDR3 runs to 13 residues. The V end lost 1 base, the J end lost 5 bases, and 8 bases lay between the germline ends. CDR1 is SEHNR, CDR2 FQNEAQ, per germline (reference sequence). This chain's CDR3 is CASSLGYGETQYF. The CDR3 region has the DNA TGTGCCAGCAGCTTAGGATACGGGGAGACCCAGTACTTC. Full variable domain (rest looked up from reference TRBV7-9 and TRBJ2-5): DTGVSQNPRHKITKRGQNVTFRCDPISEHNRLYWYRQTLGQGPEFLTYFQNEAQLEKSRLLSDRFSAERPKGSFSTLEIQRTEQGDSAMYLCASSLGYGETQYFGPGTRLLVL.

There are a few counts of this clonotype. The chain joins TRBV7-9 to TRBJ2-5; the match to TRBD1 covers 9 bases. Germline lookup yields CDR1 SEHNR and CDR2 FQNEAQ (reference sequence). CDR3 size: 15 residues. The V gene end was trimmed by 1 base and the J gene end by 3 bases; junction bases not matched to a gene: 3. The CDR3 region is CASSLGDRDEETQYF. CDR3 DNA sequence: TGTGCCAGCAGCTTAGGGGACAGGGATGAAGAGACCCAGTACTTC. The full variable domain, completed using reference TRBV7-9 and TRBJ2-5, is DTGVSQNPRHKITKRGQNVTFRCDPISEHNRLYWYRQTLGQGPEFLTYFQNEAQLEKSRLLSDRFSAERPKGSFSTLEIQRTEQGDSAMYLCASSLGDRDEETQYFGPGTRLLVL.

The V and J genes are TRBV9 and TRBJ1-2; the D is unclear. Trimming took off 3 bases at V and 8 bases at J, with 17 bases between the two ends. Germline V lookup: CDR1 SGDLS, CDR2 YYNGEE. This CDR3 has 14 amino acids. Here the CDR3 reads CASSADPQAGGYTF. The DNA of the CDR3 is TGTGCCAGCAGCGCAGATCCTCAGGCGGGAGGCTACACCTTC. Based on the CDR3 plus reference TRBV9 and TRBJ1-2, the full variable domain is DSGVTQTPKHLITATGQRVTLRCSPRSGDLSVYWYQQSLDQGLQFLIQYYNGEERAKGNILERFSAQQFPDLHSELNLSSLELGDSALYFCASSADPQAGGYTFGSGTRLTVV.

The CDR3 DNA reads as TGTGCCTGGAGTGGCGGGGATCATCAGCCCCAGCATTTT. Translation gives CAWSGGDHQPQHF. The chain employs TRBV30 and TRBJ1-5; D uncertain. This CDR3 has 13 residues. In germline, CDR1 is GTSNPN, CDR2 SVGIG (reference sequence). Between the trimmed V and J ends, which lost 1 base and 5 bases, there was a span of 9 bases.

The table lists this clonotype with many counts. This chain links TRBV6-5 with TRBJ1-6, with D hard to call. The germline V and J ends were trimmed by 4 bases and 8 bases, with 21 bases remaining between them. From germline, CDR1 is MNHEY and CDR2 SVGAGI. The CDR3 runs 17 residues. CDR3 coding DNA: TGTGCCAGCAGTTCCTCCCCGGCGTGGACCGATTATTCACCCCTCCACTTT. This encodes CASSSSPAWTDYSPLHF.

As regards this clonotype: The germline gene is not matched at one end of the junction; a read error may be the cause. CDR3 sequence reads: CAGRSGRNQPQHF. DNA for the CDR3: TGTGCCGGCAGGTCGGGTCGCAATCAGCCCCAGCATTTT. This rearrangement joins TRBV6-1 to TRBJ1-5; D unclear. Germline CDR1 MNHNS, CDR2 SASEGT. This CDR3 has 13 amino acids.

The table lists this clonotype with many counts. The chain is built from TRBV20-1 and TRBJ1-4; D may be TRBD1 (5 bases). In germline, CDR1 is DFQATT, CDR2 SNEGSKA (reference sequence). The CDR3 is 14 residues long. The CDR3 spells CSARRGGINEKLFF. In nucleotides, the CDR3 is TGCAGCGCAAGGAGGGGCGGAATTAATGAAAAACTGTTTTTT.

V and J are TRBV19 and TRBJ1-1; no clear D. V was clipped by 9 bases and J by 6 bases, with 20 bases between them. This CDR3 has 14 amino acids. Germline values: CDR1 LNHDA, CDR2 SQIVND (reference sequence). This CDR3 reads CASQQSGASAEAFF. CDR3 bases: TGTGCCAGCCAACAGAGTGGTGCGAGTGCTGAAGCTTTCTTT.

A note on this clonotype: Just one base apart from a much larger clone, this may be a read error. V and J are TRBV24-1 and TRBJ2-2; either TRBD1 or TRBD2 may fit D (5 bases each). Trimming took off 4 bases at V and 4 bases at J, with 15 bases between the two ends. The CDR3 extends over 16 amino acids. CDR1 and CDR2 from the germline V gene are KGHDR and SFDVKD. As DNA, the CDR3 is TGTGCCACCAGTGACGTCTTCAAGGGGAGCACCGGGGAGCTGTTTTTT. Its protein product is CATSDVFKGSTGELFF.

This clonotype has a count of ten or more. The chain joins TRBV28 to TRBJ1-2; 10 bases align to TRBD1. This CDR3 contains 14 residues. Germline V CDR1 and CDR2: MDHEN, SYDVKM. V lost 8 bases to trimming and J lost 4 bases; unmatched junction nucleotides: 7. This CDR3 reads CASPGGDRGYGYTF. The CDR3 nucleotides read TGTGCCAGCCCCGGCGGGGACAGGGGCTATGGCTACACCTTC.

This clonotype was found a few times. Compared with germline, one end of the junction differs, possibly owing to a read error. The chain uses TRBV7-2 and TRBJ2-4; D not certain. The germline V gene has CDR1 SGHTA and CDR2 FQGNSA. This CDR3 is 13 amino acids long. Written as DNA, the CDR3 is TGTGCCAGCAGCTTAAAGAGCAGGACGATCGAGCTCTTC. Protein: CASSLKSRTIELF.

The V call is TRBV20-1, the J call TRBJ1-5; TRBD1 might be the D (5 bases). The CDR3 covers 15 residues. CDR1 and CDR2 from the germline V gene are DFQATT and SNEGSKA (reference sequence). V was trimmed by 0 bases and J by 6 bases, leaving 15 bases between them. CDR3 sequence: CSARDLGGDSQPQHF. The CDR3 DNA reads as TGCAGTGCTAGAGATCTTGGAGGGGATAGTCAGCCCCAGCATTTT.

Ten or more counts support this clonotype. This chain connects TRBV28 to TRBJ2-7; no reliable D call. CDR3 size: 14 residues. Germline V lookup: CDR1 MDHEN, CDR2 SYDVKM. V was cut by 5 bases and J by 7 bases, with 18 bases left in between. CDR3 DNA sequence: TGTGCCAGCAGTCCCATCCGAGGCTTGGGAGAGCAGTACTTC. The encoded protein is CASSPIRGLGEQYF.

This clonotype was detected a few times. The V gene is TRBV28, the J gene TRBJ2-7; 7 nucleotides match TRBD1. Germline trimming cut 3 bases from V and 5 bases from J; bases unmatched to any gene: 7. CDR1 and CDR2 from the germline V gene are MDHEN and SYDVKM. This CDR3 comprises 14 residues. The DNA for the CDR3 is TGTGCCAGCAGTTTCGACAGGGTGTATGACGAGCAGTACTTC. The encoded protein is CASSFDRVYDEQYF.

There are many counts of this clonotype. V and J are TRBV3-1 and TRBJ1-4; 7 nucleotides match TRBD1. V lost 6 bases to trimming and J lost 3 bases; unmatched junction nucleotides: 7. The CDR3 is 15 residues long. Germline values: CDR1 LGHDT, CDR2 YNNKEL (reference sequence). The CDR3, as DNA: TGTGCCAGCAGACCCTCAGGGGGAGCTAATGAAAAACTGTTTTTT. It is translated as CASRPSGGANEKLFF.

This clonotype was counted at least ten times. The gene calls are TRBV15 and TRBJ2-7; D possibly corresponds to TRBD2 (6 bases). V gave up 9 bases and J gave up 3 bases, with 15 bases separating them. The CDR3 length is 13 residues. Germline V CDR1 and CDR2: LNHNV, YYDKDF (reference sequence). The chain's CDR3 is CATSKGLSYEQYF. The CDR3 coding sequence is TGTGCCACGTCGAAGGGACTGAGCTACGAGCAGTACTTC.

Many counts were recorded for this clonotype. The genes are TRBV28 and TRBJ2-7, with TRBD1 as a possible D gene (5 bases). The CDR3 covers 14 residues. V shed 2 bases and J shed 1 base, with 9 bases lying between them. CDR1 is MDHEN and CDR2 is SYDVKM in the germline V gene. In DNA, the CDR3 is TGTGCCAGCAGTTTAAGGGGATGGTCCTACGAGCAGTACTTC. It encodes CASSLRGWSYEQYF.

This clonotype was picked up many times. The rearrangement joins TRBV27 to TRBJ2-5, with 7 bases aligning to TRBD2. CDR1 is MNHEY and CDR2 is SMNVEV in the germline V gene (reference sequence). Trimming removed 1 base from V and 5 bases from J; junction bases left unmatched: 7. This CDR3 region has 15 residues. The DNA for the CDR3 is TGTGCCAGCAGTTTATTTGCACTGGGGGGGGAGACCCAGTACTTC. Translated, it gives CASSLFALGGETQYF.

The genes are TRBV6-1 and TRBJ2-2, with D possibly called TRBD1 or TRBD2 (6 bases each). Trimming cost V 8 bases and J 6 bases, with 13 bases left between them. The CDR3 consists of 13 residues. CDR1 and CDR2 (germline): MNHNS, SASEGT. The CDR3: CASWGAVPGELFF. Written as DNA, the CDR3 is TGTGCCAGCTGGGGGGCGGTCCCCGGGGAGCTGTTTTTT.

The chain uses TRBV20-1 and TRBJ2-7; no clear D. The germline gives CDR1 DFQATT, CDR2 SNEGSKA (reference sequence). The V and J ends lost 6 bases and 4 bases respectively, with 13 bases between them. This CDR3 contains 12 residues. CDR3 DNA sequence: TGCAGTGCCGAGGACGAATTTTACGAGCAGTACTTC. Protein: CSAEDEFYEQYF.

The chain's CDR3 is CASSLAKPGELFF. CDR3 in DNA: TGTGCCAGCAGCTTAGCCAAGCCCGGGGAGCTGTTTTTT. The V gene is TRBV7-2, the J gene TRBJ2-2; no clear D gene. Trimming stripped 0 bases from V and 6 bases from J, with 5 bases between. The CDR3 has 13 amino acids. Germline-derived CDR1 and CDR2 are SGHTA and FQGNSA. Filled out from reference TRBV7-2 and TRBJ2-2, the complete variable domain reads GAGVSQSPSNKVTEKGKDVELRCDPISGHTALYWYRQSLGQGLEFLIYFQGNSAPDKSGLPSDRFSAERTGGSVSTLTIQRTQQEDSAVYLCASSLAKPGELFFGEGSRLTVL.

The sample holds many counts of this clonotype. This chain connects TRBV7-2 to TRBJ2-5; 9 bases line up with TRBD1. CDR1 and CDR2 from the germline V gene are SGHTA and FQGNSA. The J segment lost 3 bases and the V segment lost 5 bases, leaving 7 bases of the junction unmatched. This CDR3 spans 15 amino acids. CDR3 in DNA: TGTGCCAGCAGCCAACAGACAGGGGGTAAAGAGACCCAGTACTTC. Translated, it gives CASSQQTGGKETQYF.

This clonotype was seen only a few times. The chain couples TRBV7-2 to TRBJ1-2; D is uncertain. The CDR3 is 15 residues long. CDR1 and CDR2 (germline): SGHTA, FQGNSA. V lost 5 bases, J lost 0 bases, and 13 bases lay in between. CDR3 residues: CASSPIDTANYGYTF. The CDR3, as DNA: TGTGCCAGCAGCCCGATAGACACCGCTAACTATGGCTACACCTTC.

The chain has TRBV12-3 or TRBV12-4 and TRBJ2-2; D uncertain. The CDR3 totals 16 residues. Between the trimmed V and J ends, which lost 3 bases and 2 bases, there was a span of 13 bases. The CDR3 DNA is TGTGCCAGCAGTTTCGTGGTTAGGTCAAACACCGGGGAGCTGTTTTTT. It is translated as CASSFVVRSNTGELFF.

This chain connects TRBV19 to TRBJ1-5; 7 nucleotides agree with TRBD1. Looked up from germline, CDR1 is LNHDA and CDR2 is SQIVND (reference sequence). CDR3 length equals 16 residues. V lost 5 bases to trimming and J lost 3 bases; unmatched junction nucleotides: 10. The CDR3 DNA is TGTGCCAGTAGTCCCAATGGGGGGACAGTCAATCAGCCCCAGCATTTT. It translates to CASSPNGGTVNQPQHF.

The rearrangement joins TRBV25-1 to TRBJ1-6; D is undetermined. Germline CDR1 and CDR2: MGHDK and SYGVNS. Trimming cost V 1 base and J 7 bases, with 8 bases left between them. This CDR3 spans 14 amino acids. As DNA, the CDR3 is TGTGCCAGCAGTGAATCCAGAACCAATTCACCCCTCCACTTT. This codes for CASSESRTNSPLHF.

CDR3 amino acids: CASGSLETQYF. In DNA, the CDR3 is TGCGCCAGCGGCTCCTTGGAGACCCAGTACTTC. The J gene is TRBJ2-5, the V gene TRBV5-1; D is unclear. CDR1 SGHRS and CDR2 YFSETQ come from the germline V gene. This CDR3 contains 11 residues. Between the trimmed V and J ends, which lost 7 bases and 5 bases, there was a span of 9 bases.

The gene calls are TRBV6-5 and TRBJ2-5, with 12 bases identical to TRBD2. Germline V CDR1 and CDR2: MNHEY, SVGAGI. The V segment lost 3 bases and the J segment 5 bases; nucleotides outside the gene matches: 13. The CDR3 consists of 18 residues. CDR3 sequence reads: CASSYTLAGGLGGETQYF. CDR3 DNA sequence: TGTGCCAGCAGTTATACGCTAGCGGGAGGGCTGGGGGGGGAGACCCAGTACTTC.

This clonotype has only a few counts. The CDR3 region has the DNA TGCAGTGCTAGACCTCTACGGTCACAAGACAGGCTGGGGGAGCAGTACTTC. Translated, it gives CSARPLRSQDRLGEQYF. This rearrangement joins TRBV20-1 to TRBJ2-4; the D gene is possibly TRBD1 (6 bases). Deletions cut 2 bases from V and 13 bases from J, with 30 bases between. This CDR3 is built from 17 residues. Per the germline V gene, CDR1 is DFQATT and CDR2 is SNEGSKA (reference sequence).